These 27 T cell receptor beta chains came from one sample sequenced in a study of blood T cell repertoires in COVID-19 (dated by TCRdb to the early 2020s). The protocol used for the library was the immunoSEQ multiplex PCR assay. Held by TCRdb, this immuneACCESS table contains in-frame sequences only and omits some clones. Under half of the omission traces to an unresolved V gene where checked; the cause of the rest is unknown. This sample is represented by 250,000 to 300,000 clones; about nine tenths of them were singletons. The ten largest clonotypes hold about 14% of the sample. The sequencing sample was made of PBMCs or T cells enriched from blood (not recorded which). The origin of the receptors is a young man who had recovered from COVID-19.

This chain joins TRBV5-1 and TRBJ2-7; D is undetermined. The germline V and J ends were trimmed by 4 bases and 3 bases, with 5 bases remaining between them. Germline loops: CDR1 SGHRS, CDR2 YFSETQ. The CDR3 loop spans 11 amino acids. This CDR3 is CASSRNYEQYF. CDR3 coding DNA: TGCGCCAGCAGCCGTAACTACGAGCAGTACTTC.

The rearrangement joins TRBV7-2 to TRBJ1-1; no clear D. CDR3 length: 12 residues. V dropped 1 base and J dropped 11 bases, with 11 bases sitting between them. The germline V gene has CDR1 SGHTA and CDR2 FQGNSA. The CDR3 loop reads CASSLVLGMAFF. In nucleotides, the CDR3 is TGTGCCAGCAGCTTAGTACTAGGGATGGCTTTCTTT.

V is TRBV7-9 and J is TRBJ1-6; 7 positions agree with TRBD1. J gave up 5 bases and V 5 bases, and 9 bases lay outside the gene matches. Germline V lookup: CDR1 SEHNR, CDR2 FQNEAQ (reference sequence). The CDR3 totals 16 residues. DNA of the CDR3: TGTGCCAGCAGCCCCTCAGGGGGGAACAATAATTCACCCCTCCACTTT. It yields the protein CASSPSGGNNNSPLHF.

The table lists this clone with a few counts. This chain uses TRBV7-2 with TRBJ2-1; D is ambiguous. The germline gives CDR1 SGHTA, CDR2 FQGNSA. The V end was cut by 1 base, the J end by 5 bases, with 9 bases between. The CDR3 is 14 amino acids. CDR3 amino acids: CASSLDFLNNEQFF. DNA of the CDR3: TGTGCCAGCAGCTTAGACTTCTTGAACAATGAGCAGTTCTTC. The full variable domain, with the rest looked up from reference TRBV7-2 and TRBJ2-1, is GAGVSQSPSNKVTEKGKDVELRCDPISGHTALYWYRQSLGQGLEFLIYFQGNSAPDKSGLPSDRFSAERTGGSVSTLTIQRTQQEDSAVYLCASSLDFLNNEQFFGPGTRLTVL.

CDR3 region: CASSLAGNGYTF. For the CDR3, the DNA is TGTGCCAGCAGCTTGGCAGGGAATGGCTACACCTTC. V and J are TRBV5-8 and TRBJ1-2; a possible D gene is TRBD1 (5 bases). The ends were cut back, 0 bases at V and 6 bases at J, with 6 bases in the middle. The germline gives CDR1 SGHTS, CDR2 YDEGEE. The CDR3 sequence is 12 residues long. The full variable domain, its missing parts supplied by reference TRBV5-8 and TRBJ1-2, is EAGVTQSPTHLIKTRGQQATLRCSPISGHTSVYWYQQALGLGLQFLLWYDEGEERNRGNFPPRFSGRQFPNYSSELNVNALELEDSALYLCASSLAGNGYTFGSGTRLTVV.

The rearrangement uses TRBV30 and TRBJ1-2; tentative D call: TRBD1 (6 bases). Per the germline V gene, CDR1 is GTSNPN and CDR2 is SVGIG (reference sequence). Trimming shortened V by 0 bases and J by 3 bases, and 11 bases separated the two germline ends. CDR3 length: 14 residues. The DNA of the CDR3 is TGTGCCTGGAGTGTACAAGGGGGATACTATGGCTACACCTTC. This codes for CAWSVQGGYYGYTF. The full variable domain, in which reference TRBV30 and TRBJ1-2 provide the parts outside the CDR3, is SQTIHQWPATLVQPVGSPLSLECTVEGTSNPNLYWYRQAAGRGLQLLFYSVGIGQISSEVPQNLSASRPQDRQFILSSKKLLLSDSGFYLCAWSVQGGYYGYTFGSGTRLTVV.

The chain couples TRBV2 to TRBJ2-1, with 10 bases fitting TRBD1. The germline CDR1 and CDR2 sequences are SNHLY and FYNNEI. The junction had 5 bases not matched to a gene; V was cut back by 4 bases and J by 8 bases. There are 14 residues in the CDR3. CDR3 DNA: TGTGCCAGCAGTGGACAGGGGGCGGTGGATGAGCAGTTCTTC. Encoded protein: CASSGQGAVDEQFF.

V is TRBV6-5 and J is TRBJ1-1; D might be TRBD1 (6 bases). Germline V gene data show CDR1 as MNHEY and CDR2 as SVGAGI. The length of the CDR3 is 14 residues. The V gene lost 2 bases and the J gene lost 4 bases, with 11 bases spanning the gap. CDR3 residues: CASSYGRTATEAFF. In nucleotides, the CDR3 is TGTGCCAGCAGTTACGGCAGGACAGCCACTGAAGCTTTCTTT.

The V gene is TRBV19, the J gene TRBJ1-5, with 9 bases that match TRBD1. Germline CDR1 is LNHDA and CDR2 is SQIVND (reference sequence). V shed 6 bases, J shed 6 bases, and the junction held 12 bases outside the gene matches. The CDR3 contains 16 residues. The CDR3 is CASSPHGTGLFQPQHF. CDR3 DNA sequence: TGTGCCAGTAGCCCACACGGGACAGGGCTTTTTCAGCCCCAGCATTTT.

This chain connects TRBV5-1 to TRBJ2-1, with a weak D call TRBD2 (6 bases). Germline CDR1 SGHRS, CDR2 YFSETQ. The CDR3 extends over 17 amino acids. Trimming took off 2 bases at V and 0 bases at J, with 15 bases between the two ends. CDR3 amino acids: CASSLDPAGGSYNEQFF. CDR3 DNA sequence: TGCGCCAGCAGCTTAGACCCCGCCGGGGGCTCCTACAATGAGCAGTTCTTC.

The gene calls are TRBV12-3 or TRBV12-4 and TRBJ2-7; possibly TRBD2 for D (5 bases). CDR3 size: 12 residues. V was trimmed by 3 bases and J by 7 bases, leaving 10 bases between them. In DNA, the CDR3 is TGTGCCAGCAGTTTGTCCACGGGGGAGCAGTACTTC. Protein: CASSLSTGEQYF.

A single count supports this clone. The rearrangement uses TRBV5-1 and TRBJ1-3; a weak D match, TRBD1 (5 bases). This CDR3 has 15 residues. Trimming removed 2 bases at V and 1 base at J, with 10 bases between. Germline lookup yields CDR1 SGHRS and CDR2 YFSETQ. CDR3 sequence reads: CASSFGDSSGNTIYF. For the CDR3, the DNA is TGCGCCAGCAGCTTCGGGGACTCATCTGGAAACACCATATATTTT.

CDR3 protein: CASSRIAPDTEAFF. DNA of the CDR3: TGTGCCAGCAGCCGAATCGCTCCAGACACTGAAGCTTTCTTT. The chain has TRBV3-1 (or the pseudogene TRBV3-2) and TRBJ1-1; D not certain. Trimming shortened V by 4 bases and J by 3 bases, and 12 bases separated the two germline ends. Per germline, CDR1 LGHDT and CDR2 YNNKEL (reference sequence). The CDR3 has 14 amino acids.

This rearrangement joins TRBV10-3 to TRBJ1-1; TRBD1 matches at 10 bases. This CDR3 contains 15 residues. The germline gives CDR1 ENHRY, CDR2 SYGVKD. V shed 3 bases and J 5 bases; nucleotides not matched to a gene: 6. The CDR3 here is CAISDPGQGGTEAFF. CDR3 DNA sequence: TGTGCCATCAGTGACCCTGGACAGGGGGGGACTGAAGCTTTCTTT.

The CDR3 spells CASSLKAGNTGELFF. CDR3 bases: TGTGCCAGCAGTTTAAAGGCAGGGAACACCGGGGAGCTGTTTTTT. This rearrangement joins TRBV28 to TRBJ2-2; D not resolved. The CDR3 runs 15 residues. Germline CDR1 MDHEN, CDR2 SYDVKM. With 2 bases removed from V and 1 base from J, the gap between germline ends came to 8 bases.

The gene calls are TRBV15 and TRBJ2-1; 10 nucleotides align to TRBD1. Looked up from germline, CDR1 is LNHNV and CDR2 is YYDKDF (reference sequence). With 1 base clipped from V and 5 bases from J, the junction kept 11 bases outside the gene matches. The CDR3 sequence is 18 residues long. CDR3 DNA sequence: TGTGCCACCAGCAGAGGGGGACAGGGGAAATTTGGAGACAATGAGCAGTTCTTC. Protein: CATSRGGQGKFGDNEQFF.

The chain employs TRBV7-6 and TRBJ2-3; a possible D gene is TRBD1 (6 bases). Germline lookup yields CDR1 SGHVS and CDR2 FNYEAQ. V gave up 1 base and J gave up 3 bases, with 17 bases separating them. This CDR3 spans 17 amino acids. CDR3 nucleotides: TGTGCCAGCAGCTTAGGTACAGGGATGGGTAGTACAGATACGCAGTATTTT. Protein sequence: CASSLGTGMGSTDTQYF.

The genes are TRBV3-1 (or the pseudogene TRBV3-2) and TRBJ2-7; D call uncertain. Germline V lookup: CDR1 LGHDT, CDR2 YNNKEL (reference sequence). The CDR3 is 13 residues long. Between the trimmed V and J ends, which lost 3 bases and 9 bases, there was a span of 15 bases. CDR3 residues: CASSHQSDAGQYF. CDR3 nucleotides: TGTGCCAGCAGCCACCAATCCGATGCCGGGCAGTACTTC.

J is TRBJ1-6 and V is TRBV7-2; 9 bases align to TRBD1. The germline CDR1 and CDR2 sequences are SGHTA and FQGNSA. The CDR3 spans 15 residues. Unmatched junction bases numbered 4, after V lost 1 base and J lost 9 bases. The CDR3 coding sequence is TGTGCCAGCAGCTTAGGGACAGGGGAGAGTTCACCCCTCCACTTT. This codes for CASSLGTGESSPLHF. The full variable domain, its missing parts supplied by reference TRBV7-2 and TRBJ1-6, is GAGVSQSPSNKVTEKGKDVELRCDPISGHTALYWYRQSLGQGLEFLIYFQGNSAPDKSGLPSDRFSAERTGGSVSTLTIQRTQQEDSAVYLCASSLGTGESSPLHFGNGTRLTVT.

The chain links TRBV7-9 to TRBJ1-4; 7 nucleotides agree with TRBD1. The CDR3 runs to 15 residues. CDR1 SEHNR and CDR2 FQNEAQ come from the germline V gene (reference sequence). V shed 5 bases and J 7 bases; nucleotides not matched to a gene: 10. CDR3 DNA: TGTGCCAGCAGCCCTACAGGGGATTCGGGTGAAAAACTGTTTTTT. It is translated as CASSPTGDSGEKLFF.

This clone has more than one count but fewer than ten. CDR3 protein: CSASRRTRSGNTIYF. The CDR3 region has the DNA TGCAGTGCTAGTCGACGGACACGATCTGGAAACACCATATATTTT. This chain links TRBV20-1 with TRBJ1-3; a weak D match, TRBD1 (5 bases). CDR1 and CDR2 (germline): DFQATT, SNEGSKA (reference sequence). This CDR3 contains 15 residues. V dropped 3 bases and J dropped 1 base, with 13 bases sitting between them.

The rearrangement links TRBV28 to TRBJ1-6; TRBD1 agrees at 7 bases. The germline V gene has CDR1 MDHEN and CDR2 SYDVKM. There are 14 residues in the CDR3. J gave up 8 bases and V 7 bases, and 8 bases lay outside the gene matches. In DNA form, the CDR3 reads TGTGCCAGCAACCTAGAACAGGGGCATTCACCCCTCCACTTT. Its translation: CASNLEQGHSPLHF.

This clone occurred a few times. The rearrangement uses TRBV5-1 and TRBJ1-5, with D tentatively TRBD1 (6 bases). CDR1 is SGHRS, CDR2 YFSETQ, per germline. This CDR3 is 13 amino acids long. The V end lost 4 bases, the J end lost 5 bases, and 10 bases lay between the germline ends. The DNA for the CDR3 is TGCGCCAGCAGCCAGGGGCCCTATCAGCCCCAGCATTTT. Protein sequence: CASSQGPYQPQHF.

V gene TRBV1 combines with J gene TRBJ2-5; the table's D call, TRBD2, has no DNA check behind it. TRBV1 is flagged as a pseudogene. The CDR3 spans 14 residues. CDR3 sequence reads: CTARGPPYQETQYF. The CDR3 DNA follows: TGCACCGCACGCGGGCCGCCTTACCAAGAGACCCAGTACTTC.

The chain employs TRBV30 and TRBJ1-5; D uncertain. The germline V gene encodes CDR1 GTSNPN and CDR2 SVGIG (reference sequence). There are 14 residues in the CDR3. Trimming took off 0 bases at V and 6 bases at J, with 12 bases between the two ends. In DNA, the CDR3 is TGTGCCTGGAGTGTAAGAGGGAAGGTTCAGCCCCAGCATTTT. Translated: CAWSVRGKVQPQHF.

V and J are TRBV12-5 and TRBJ2-5; D remains unclear. V gave up 7 bases and J gave up 1 base, with 4 bases separating them. This CDR3 has 11 residues. CDR1 LGHNT and CDR2 FRNRAP come from the germline V gene. The CDR3 is CASVSQETQYF. Written as DNA, the CDR3 is TGTGCTAGTGTTAGCCAAGAGACCCAGTACTTC. Together with reference TRBV12-5 and TRBJ2-5, the CDR3 gives the full variable domain: DARVTQTPRHKVTEMGQEVTMRCQPILGHNTVFWYRQTMMQGLELLAYFRNRAPLDDSGMPKDRFSAEMPDATLATLKIQPSEPRDSAVYFCASVSQETQYFGPGTRLLVL.

The chain combines TRBV5-5 with TRBJ1-6; 7 nucleotides match TRBD1. J was trimmed by 0 bases and V by 3 bases; bases with no gene match: 3. The CDR3 is 16 residues long. CDR1 is SGHKS and CDR2 is YYEKEE in the germline V gene (reference sequence). The CDR3 DNA reads as TGTGCCAGCAGCTGGACAGGAAGCTCCTATAATTCACCCCTCCACTTT. This codes for CASSWTGSSYNSPLHF. Combining the CDR3 with reference TRBV5-5 and TRBJ1-6 gives the whole variable domain DAGVTQSPTHLIKTRGQQVTLRCSPISGHKSVSWYQQVLGQGPQFIFQYYEKEERGRGNFPDRFSARQFPNYSSELNVNALLLGDSALYLCASSWTGSSYNSPLHFGNGTRLTVT.